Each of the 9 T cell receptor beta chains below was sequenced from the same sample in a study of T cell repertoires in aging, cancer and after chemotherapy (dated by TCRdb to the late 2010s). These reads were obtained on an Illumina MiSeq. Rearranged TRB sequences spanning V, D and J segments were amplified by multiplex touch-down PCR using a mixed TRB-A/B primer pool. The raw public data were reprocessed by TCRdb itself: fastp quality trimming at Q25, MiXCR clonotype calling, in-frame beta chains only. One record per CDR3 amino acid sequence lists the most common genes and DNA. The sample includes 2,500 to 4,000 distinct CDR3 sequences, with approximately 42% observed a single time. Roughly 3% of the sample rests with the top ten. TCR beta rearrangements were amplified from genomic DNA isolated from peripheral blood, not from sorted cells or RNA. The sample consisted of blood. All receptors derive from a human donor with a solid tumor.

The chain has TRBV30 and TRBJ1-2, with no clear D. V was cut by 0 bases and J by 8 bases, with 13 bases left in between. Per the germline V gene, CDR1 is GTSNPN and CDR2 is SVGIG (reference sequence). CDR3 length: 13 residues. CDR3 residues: CAWSVAGFIGYTF. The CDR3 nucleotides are TGTGCCTGGAGTGTCGCGGGGTTCATCGGCTACACCTTC.

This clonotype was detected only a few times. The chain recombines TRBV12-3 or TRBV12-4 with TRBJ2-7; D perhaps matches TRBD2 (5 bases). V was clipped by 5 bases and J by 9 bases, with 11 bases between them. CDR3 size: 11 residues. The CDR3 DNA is TGTGCCAGCAGTCAAGGCCGGGGGCAGTACTTC. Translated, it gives CASSQGRGQYF.

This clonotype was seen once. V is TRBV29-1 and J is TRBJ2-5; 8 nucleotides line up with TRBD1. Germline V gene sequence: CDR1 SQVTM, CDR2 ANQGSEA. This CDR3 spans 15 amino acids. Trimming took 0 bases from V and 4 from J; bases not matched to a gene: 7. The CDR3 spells CSVEDVRQGRETQYF. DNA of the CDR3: TGCAGCGTTGAAGATGTGCGACAGGGGAGAGAGACCCAGTACTTC.

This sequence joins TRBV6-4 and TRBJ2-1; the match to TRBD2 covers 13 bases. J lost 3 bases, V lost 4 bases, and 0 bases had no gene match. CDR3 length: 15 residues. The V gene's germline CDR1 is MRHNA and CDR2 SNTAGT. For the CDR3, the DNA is TGTGCCAGCAGTGGGACTAGCGGGAGCTACAATGAGCAGTTCTTC. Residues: CASSGTSGSYNEQFF.

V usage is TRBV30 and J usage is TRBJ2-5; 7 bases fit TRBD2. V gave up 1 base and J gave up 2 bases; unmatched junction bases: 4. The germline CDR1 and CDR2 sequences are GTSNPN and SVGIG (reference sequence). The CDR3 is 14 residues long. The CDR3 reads CAWSGGGMQETQYF. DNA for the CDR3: TGTGCCTGGAGTGGCGGGGGAATGCAAGAGACCCAGTACTTC.

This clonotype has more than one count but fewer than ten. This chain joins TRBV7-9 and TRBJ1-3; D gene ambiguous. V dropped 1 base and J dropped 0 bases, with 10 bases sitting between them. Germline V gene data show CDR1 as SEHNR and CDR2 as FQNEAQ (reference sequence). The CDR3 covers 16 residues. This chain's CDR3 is CASSLVASPSGNTIYF. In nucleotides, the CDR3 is TGTGCCAGCAGCTTAGTGGCATCCCCCTCTGGAAACACCATATATTTT.

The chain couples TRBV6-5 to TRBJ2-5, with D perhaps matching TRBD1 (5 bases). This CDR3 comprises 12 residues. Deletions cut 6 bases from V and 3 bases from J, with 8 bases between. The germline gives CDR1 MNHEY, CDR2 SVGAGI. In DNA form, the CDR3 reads TGTGCCAGCAGCAGGGTCAAAGAGACCCAGTACTTC. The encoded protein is CASSRVKETQYF.

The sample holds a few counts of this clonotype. The CDR3 sequence is CASSLGGGGYTF. DNA of the CDR3: TGTGCCAGCAGTTTAGGAGGGGGCGGCTACACCTTC. The chain couples TRBV28 to TRBJ1-2, with TRBD1 matching 7 bases. The J segment lost 8 bases and the V segment lost 2 bases, leaving 2 bases of the junction unmatched. There are 12 residues in the CDR3. Germline CDR1 MDHEN, CDR2 SYDVKM.

The CDR3, as DNA: TGTGCCAGCAGCCCCCTCCCGGGACTAGCGGGAGTCGGTGAGCAGTTCTTC. Protein product: CASSPLPGLAGVGEQFF. The chain joins TRBV7-2 to TRBJ2-1, with 14 bases lining up with TRBD2. The CDR3 is made up of 17 amino acids. V dropped 5 bases and J dropped 9; count of bases not matched to a gene: 12. Looked up from germline, CDR1 is SGHTA and CDR2 is FQGNSA.